Shown below are 15 T cell receptor beta chains from a single sample sequenced in a study of cytomegalovirus exposure and HLA in healthy donors (dated by TCRdb to 2016 to 2017). Libraries were constructed by the immunoSEQ multiplex PCR assay. For the multiplex PCR, a mixture combining 60 forward primers for TCR Vbeta segments and 13 reverse primers for TCR Jbeta segments was used. TCRdb provides this immuneACCESS table in a form limited to in-frame rearrangements. Some clones are lacking; in checked studies, under half of them reflect an unresolved V gene, and why the rest are absent is not known. The sample profile shows fewer than 200,000 clones; 72% of them were found once. The top ten clones comprise 2.5% of the sample. The specimen was PBMCs. Receptor source: a human donor in good health.

The chain combines TRBV7-8 with TRBJ1-1, with unresolved D. Trimming left V 5 bases short and J 7 bases short, with 14 bases between. CDR3 length: 13 residues. Germline CDR1 reads SGHVS; CDR2 reads FQNEAQ. DNA of the CDR3: TGTGCCAGCAGCATGAGCCTAACAGATGAAGCTTTCTTT. This codes for CASSMSLTDEAFF. The whole variable domain, remainder taken from reference TRBV7-8 and TRBJ1-1, is GAGVSQSPRYKVAKRGQDVALRCDPISGHVSLFWYQQALGQGPEFLTYFQNEAQLDKSGLPSDRFFAERPEGSVSTLKIQRTQQEDSAVYLCASSMSLTDEAFFGQGTRLTVV.

This clone was detected only once. CDR3 protein: CASSLVPGMNTEAFF. CDR3 DNA sequence: TGCGCCAGCAGCTTGGTACCGGGGATGAACACTGAAGCTTTCTTT. The genes are TRBV5-1 and TRBJ1-1; D uncertain. Trimming cost V 0 bases and J 0 bases, with 9 bases left between them. Germline V gene lookup returns CDR1 SGHRS and CDR2 YFSETQ. CDR3 length: 15 amino acids.

This clone was seen a handful of times. The chain links TRBV2 to TRBJ1-4; maybe TRBD1 (6 bases). CDR1 and CDR2 (germline): SNHLY, FYNNEI. Trimming stripped 8 bases from V and 8 bases from J, with 21 bases between. The CDR3 loop spans 15 amino acids. CDR3 in amino acids: CASASLQGSGEKLFF. The CDR3 region has the DNA TGTGCCAGCGCATCACTACAGGGCTCGGGGGAAAAACTGTTTTTT.

This clone is a singleton in its sample. The chain uses TRBV27 and TRBJ2-7; 7 bases map to TRBD1. This CDR3 is built from 16 residues. Germline assignment: CDR1 MNHEY and CDR2 SMNVEV (reference sequence). J was trimmed by 1 base and V by 6 bases; bases with no gene match: 12. The CDR3 region has the DNA TGTGCCAGCAGGGAAAGAGCCTGGGACAGATCCTACGAGCAGTACTTC. Encoded protein: CASRERAWDRSYEQYF.

This rearrangement joins TRBV19 to TRBJ1-5; 11 bases are a match to TRBD1. Germline CDR1 is LNHDA and CDR2 is SQIVND (reference sequence). The CDR3 has 17 amino acids. V dropped 3 bases and J dropped 1; count of bases not matched to a gene: 5. CDR3 bases: TGTGCCAGTAGTATTGGGACAGGGGGTGGCAGCAATCAGCCCCAGCATTTT. This codes for CASSIGTGGGSNQPQHF.

V usage is TRBV15 and J usage is TRBJ2-1, with 11 nucleotides matching TRBD2. CDR3 length: 15 residues. V was clipped by 3 bases and J by 6 bases; unmatched bases: 4. Germline V gene data show CDR1 as LNHNV and CDR2 as YYDKDF (reference sequence). The CDR3: CATSSASGGPNEQFF. As DNA, the CDR3 is TGTGCCACCAGCAGTGCTAGCGGGGGGCCCAATGAGCAGTTCTTC.

V usage is TRBV7-9 and J usage is TRBJ2-1; 10 positions agree with TRBD2. The CDR3 extends over 17 amino acids. Germline V gene sequence: CDR1 SEHNR, CDR2 FQNEAQ (reference sequence). V was pared by 1 base and J by 5 bases, with 8 bases of the junction left unmatched. The CDR3 loop is CASSLDERGGLNNEQFF. In DNA form, the CDR3 reads TGTGCCAGCAGCTTAGACGAGCGGGGGGGCCTGAACAATGAGCAGTTCTTC. The full variable domain, in which reference TRBV7-9 and TRBJ2-1 provide the parts outside the CDR3, is DTGVSQNPRHKITKRGQNVTFRCDPISEHNRLYWYRQTLGQGPEFLTYFQNEAQLEKSRLLSDRFSAERPKGSFSTLEIQRTEQGDSAMYLCASSLDERGGLNNEQFFGPGTRLTVL.

The chain couples TRBV2 to TRBJ2-5; the D is unclear. The germline V gene has CDR1 SNHLY and CDR2 FYNNEI. The CDR3 has 13 amino acids. Trimming removed 7 bases at V and 2 bases at J, with 11 bases between. The CDR3 spells CASIKARQETQYF. In DNA form, the CDR3 reads TGTGCCAGCATAAAGGCCAGGCAAGAGACCCAGTACTTC.

The V gene is TRBV7-2, the J gene TRBJ2-2; no clear D gene. Germline CDR1 SGHTA, CDR2 FQGNSA. The V and J ends lost 1 base and 0 bases respectively, with 6 bases between them. The CDR3 contains 15 residues. CDR3 sequence (DNA): TGTGCCAGCAGCTTAGACGGTGCGAACACCGGGGAGCTGTTTTTT. Translation gives CASSLDGANTGELFF.

The genes are TRBV9 and TRBJ2-7; 9 bases line up with TRBD1. The V segment lost 5 bases and the J segment 5 bases; nucleotides outside the gene matches: 8. The CDR3 contains 14 residues. Germline V gene data show CDR1 as SGDLS and CDR2 as YYNGEE. CDR3 nucleotides: TGTGCCAGCAGTCGTCCGGGACAGGGTGACGAGCAGTACTTC. This sequence encodes CASSRPGQGDEQYF.

On this clone: The junction departs from the called germline gene at one end, perhaps through a read error. The chain carries TRBV4-3 and TRBJ2-7; maybe TRBD2 (5 bases). CDR3 length equals 15 residues. Germline lookup yields CDR1 LGHNA and CDR2 YSLEER. CDR3 protein: CASSQFSGSAYEQCF. Here the CDR3 DNA reads TGCGCCAGCAGCCAATTTTCGGGGTCCGCCTACGAGCAGTGCTTC.

The chain combines TRBV10-3 with TRBJ1-1; 9 bases map to TRBD1. J was trimmed by 0 bases and V by 6 bases; bases with no gene match: 14. CDR1 is ENHRY and CDR2 is SYGVKD in the germline V gene. The CDR3 loop spans 18 amino acids. The CDR3 bases are TGTGCCATCAGACAAAACAGGGGGCGCTTTATCGTGAACACTGAAGCTTTCTTT. Protein product: CAIRQNRGRFIVNTEAFF.

This chain links TRBV5-6 with TRBJ2-3; D is perhaps TRBD2 (6 bases). The CDR3 is 15 residues long. Trimming removed 0 bases from V and 4 bases from J, with 12 bases in between. CDR1 SGHDT and CDR2 YYEEEE come from the germline V gene. In DNA, the CDR3 is TGTGCCAGCAGCTTGGATGTGGGGGGTGCAGATACGCAGTATTTT. Residues: CASSLDVGGADTQYF.

The rearrangement links TRBV30 to TRBJ1-1; D remains unclear. CDR1 GTSNPN and CDR2 SVGIG come from the germline V gene (reference sequence). This CDR3 comprises 10 residues. The V gene lost 5 bases and the J gene lost 5 bases, with 6 bases spanning the gap. Here the CDR3 DNA reads TGTGCCTGGTATTCGACTGAAGCTTTCTTT. Its translation is CAWYSTEAFF.

The genes are TRBV7-3 and TRBJ2-7, with D hard to call. CDR3 length equals 12 residues. Per the germline V gene, CDR1 is SGHTA and CDR2 is FQGTGA. Trimming shortened V by 6 bases and J by 7 bases, and 13 bases separated the two germline ends. The CDR3 here is CASSSPPGEQYF. The CDR3 DNA reads TGTGCCAGCAGTTCCCCCCCGGGTGAGCAGTACTTC.